This TCR beta chain was captured by sequencing in a study of early T cells in non-severe SARS-CoV-2 infection. Looking at the study overall: It was bulk RNA from unsorted whole blood that was sequenced, and the chains were unpaired.

Molecules of cDNA were individually given unique molecular identifiers that were attached to them. A single record per CDR3 protein comes from TCRdb applying MiXCR to the 5' RACE reads. The sample includes about 64,000 distinct CDR3 sequences, roughly a fifth of them seen just once. This CDR3 is built from 16 residues. In germline, CDR1 is SGHVS, CDR2 FQNEAQ. V dropped 1 base and J dropped 10; count of bases not matched to a gene: 9. The gene calls are TRBV7-8 and TRBJ2-1; 11 bases are a match to TRBD2. Here the sequenced sample was whole blood, taken at baseline. This receptor was taken from an adult who was a healthcare worker with PCR-confirmed SARS-CoV-2 infection or an uninfected control (not recorded which). The CDR3, as DNA: TGTGCCAGCAGCTTAGTGAGACTAGCGGGGATGCAAGAGCAGTTCTTC. This codes for CASSLVRLAGMQEQFF.